This TCR beta chain was obtained from a study of PD-1 blockade in classical Hodgkin lymphoma. This clone was seen just once. The same CDR3 is also encoded by other DNA sequences in this sample. The V gene lost 2 bases and the J gene lost 4 bases, with 3 bases spanning the gap. The germline CDR1 and CDR2 sequences are MDHEN and SYDVKM. The CDR3 has 11 residues. All the patients suffered relapse after autologous stem cell transplantation, and brentuximab vedotin exposure differed. Here immunoSEQ multiplex PCR was the method, and the copy in TCRdb shows in-frame clones only, minus some. The data hold 40,000 to 60,000 clones, with around 67% observed a single time.

The V gene is TRBV28, the J gene TRBJ2-7; D is unclear. The receptor's source is a human donor with classical Hodgkin lymphoma. This sample comprised peripheral blood mononuclear cells (PBMCs), obtained before the second cycle of nivolumab. The CDR3 DNA follows: TGTGCCAGCAGTTTAGGTTACGAGCAGTACTTC. It encodes CASSLGYEQYF. Combining the CDR3 with reference TRBV28 and TRBJ2-7 gives the whole variable domain DVKVTQSSRYLVKRTGEKVFLECVQDMDHENMFWYRQDPGLGLRLIYFSYDVKMKEKGDIPEGYSVSREKKERFSLILESASTNQTSMYLCASSLGYEQYFGPGTRLTVT.